This TCR beta chain was sequenced for a study of CD8+ T cells in alopecia areata. Study-level findings and limits: Relative to normal scalp, lesional scalp, especially alopecia totalis/universalis, showed higher clonality.

This CDR3 is 12 amino acids long. Trimming shortened V by 0 bases and J by 4 bases, and 4 bases separated the two germline ends. Germline CDR1 SGHRS, CDR2 YFSETQ. In regard to this clone: The antigen remains undetermined.

In each case, RNA was isolated and then reverse transcribed into cDNA as the sequencing template. Sequencing was performed with immunoSEQ multiplex PCR; in TCRdb, only in-frame clones are kept and a portion is missing. The table has 110,000 to 150,000 clones, roughly 61% seen once. The TCR comes from a human donor with alopecia areata. This chain uses TRBV5-1 with TRBJ1-1, with D unclear. The source material was CD4+ T cells sorted from blood, sampled at week 0. The CDR3 nucleotides are TGCGCCAGCAGCTTGGATCTCACTGAAGCTTTCTTT. This gives the protein CASSLDLTEAFF.